This T cell receptor beta chain appears in the sequencing data of a study of identical twins (dated by TCRdb to the mid-2010s). Study-wide context: To test whether fetal clonotypes persist, the study used deep sequencing on TCR alpha and beta repertoires from monozygotic twins, unrelated adults of various ages, and cord blood. Replicate twin experiments were performed at different times using different library preparation protocols to rule out contamination. On the study overall, not on this receptor specifically: Abundant cord blood beta clonotypes had fewer insertions, young adult naive repertoires showed a similar but weaker trend, and memory repertoires showed no such trend. In beta out-of-frame sequences, excess twin sharing was weaker, because having fewer shared sequences lowered the signal-to-noise ratio. Invariant T cells such as MAIT and iNKT could partly confound zero-insertion analyses, although diverse VJ usage argued against such confounding for most clonotypes. In monozygotic twins, out-of-frame TCR alpha sharing was systematically underestimated by recombination models, although the models agreed with sharing between unrelated individuals. Compared with coincidental sharing between unrelated individuals, out-of-frame TCR alpha sequences shared between twins showed an excess of sequences with low generation probability. Conclusions relied on cross-sectional statistical analysis, since the same donors could not be followed over many years.

Cut back by 0 bases and 2 bases, the V and J ends lie 18 bases apart. The CDR3 numbers 18 residues from cysteine through phenylalanine. CDR3 DNA is the only sequence kept; it has 54 bases, read in frame from the first base. Sequences LNHNV (CDR1) and YYDKDF (CDR2) are obtained from the germline V gene (reference sequence). The library was produced with 5' RACE. TCRdb shows the sequencer as Illumina HiSeq 2000. Template switching introduced a universal primer binding site; the final cDNA contained a unique molecular identifier, enabling accurate counting of TCR cDNA molecules. Specific primers in the conserved constant-segment region were used to synthesize first-strand cDNA for TCR alpha and beta chains. To control for contamination, every cDNA library was double barcoded, receiving both a SMART-Mk sample barcode and Illumina barcodes. Two successive PCR steps introduced TruSeq adapter sequences along with Illumina sample barcodes. Sequencing of the TCR alpha and beta cDNA libraries was done on the Illumina HiSeq platform using custom primers. Processing in the source paper ran as follows. MiGEC processed the raw reads to extract unique molecular identifiers, while MiXCR was used to determine the CDR3 positions. For each individual, recombination models were inferred using an EM algorithm with the repgenHMM and IGoR tools. The analysis of shared clonotypes was done with the tcR package in R, with sharing normalized by the product of cloneset sizes. To study raw recombination without the effects of thymic and clonal selection, out-of-frame nonproductive sequences were analyzed. TCRdb reran the public reads through fastp at Q25 and MiXCR, keeping productive beta chains. Every distinct CDR3 protein forms one entry, paired with its most common genes and DNA. These V and J calls originate from TCRdb's pipeline instead of the authors' own analysis. The sample table contains some 1,600,000 distinct CDR3 sequences; only one count was recorded for around 29% of them. The ten largest make up roughly 0.3% of the sample.

To note about this clonotype: Its binding antigen is unknown. The sample holds no much larger clone one base away, and base qualities are not on file.

Every donor was a healthy Caucasian. Source material: cord blood. This chain is built from TRBV15 and TRBJ2-3; the best D guess is TRBD2, with 6 bases matching. The TCR was taken from a newborn girl in good health. The DNA sequence is TGTGCCACCAGCAGAGACCCATTACGGGGGAGTGCCACAGATACGCAGTATTTT. It specifies CATSRDPLRGSATDTQYF. Full variable domain (CDR3 extended with the reference TRBV15 and TRBJ2-3 proteins): DAMVIQNPRYQVTQFGKPVTLSCSQTLNHNVMYWYQQKSSQAPKLLFHYYDKDFNNEADTPDNFQSRRPNTSFCFLDIRSPGLGDTAMYLCATSRDPLRGSATDTQYFGPGTRLTVL.